This TCR beta chain derives from a study of blood T cell repertoires in COVID-19 (dated by TCRdb to 2018 to 2020). Study-wide context: Samples covering the acute and convalescent phases of COVID-19 were provided by collaborators in the United States, Italy and Spain. The material from the prospective study consisted of cDNA or gDNA derived from T cells, B-cell-depleted T cells, or PBMCs. Subjects who had been exposed to COVID-19, were actively infected with it, or had recovered from it provided the deeply sampled blood TCRbeta repertoires that made up the dataset. The repertoires were released in a freely available public database meant as a resource for research on the immune response to SARS-CoV-2. Samples were obtained from the ongoing ImmuneRACE study (first 160 participants) and from 1,254 subjects provided by 6 global collaborators. A de-identified subject ID, COVID-19 status, age in years and sex were almost always included in the sample metadata. Where available, HLA class I and class II types were obtained from metadata supplied by the sample provider rather than from assay-based typing.

The junction shows trimming of 1 base on V and 6 bases on J, plus 15 bases between the germline ends. The CDR1 and CDR2 encoded by the germline V gene are LGHNA and YNFKEQ. From its cysteine to its phenylalanine, the CDR3 spans 15 amino acids. The CDR3 DNA has 45 bases and is translated from base 1. One collaborating source in Seattle enrolled patients while the patients were actively infected and followed the patients over time throughout the course of disease. The collaborating institutions used their own protocols to collect whole blood in K2EDTA tubes. For TCRbeta analysis, collaborators shipped samples as frozen whole blood, isolated PBMCs, or DNA extracted from either of those sample types. The immunoSEQ Assay, a bias-controlled multiplex PCR, was used to amplify TCRbeta CDR3 regions from genomic DNA. The authors' analysis ran thus. Within the assay, amplification of reference gene primers was used to estimate how many nucleated cells each sample contained. Sequence reads were collapsed and filtered to measure the absolute abundance of every unique TCRbeta CDR3 rearrangement. For each sample, productive Simpson clonality was calculated by taking the square root of Simpson's diversity index across productive rearrangements. TCRdb carries this immuneACCESS record with in-frame sequences only. Its versions omit some clonotypes, under half of them owing to an unresolved V gene in the studies checked, with the rest unexplained. That table furnishes V, J and clone size, whereas the DNA furnished D and trimming. The sample data list 150,000 to 180,000 clones, and about 85% of these were observed just once. The ten largest clones add up to 0.55% to 0.75% of the sample.

In regard to this clone: Its antigen has not been determined. Per-base quality was not reported, and no clone a single base away is much larger than it.

General study outcomes and caveats: The amount of clinical and demographic metadata varied by source and participant and was provided uncurated.

The sequence links TRBV4-2 to TRBJ1-2; TRBD1 could be the D gene, as 5 bases match. Sequenced sample: peripheral blood. This TCR derives from a man between 60 and 75 years old with COVID-19, enrolled during active disease. The CDR3 corresponds to CASSQVPPREDGYTF. The DNA reads TGTGCCAGCAGCCAAGTTCCCCCCAGGGAAGATGGCTACACCTTC.